Listed below are T cell receptor beta chains from one sample, sequenced in a study of graft-versus-host responses after intestinal transplantation. The antigens these receptors bind are not known. Only in-frame clones appear in the TCRdb table, and some are missing; sequencing was by immunoSEQ multiplex PCR. The sample has around 97,000 clones; 90% to 95% are singletons. Sequencing was performed on unstimulated CD8+ T cells sorted from spleen or lymph node cells, taken before intestinal transplant. Every receptor here comes from a human donor who received an intestinal transplant. The CDR3 runs from the conserved cysteine through the conserved F or W. D genes are given only for firm matches. Rows give clone size only sometimes, using once, few, many, or a class for an expanded clone.

v_gene: TRBV4-1
abundance: -
d_gene: -
j_gene: TRBJ1-1
CDR3nt: TGCGCCAGCAGCCTACCACCCCCGGGAGGTGGTTTGAGTTGGAACACTGAAGCTTTCTTT
CDR3aa: CASSLPPPGGGLSWNTEAFF

v_gene: TRBV7-9
abundance: -
d_gene: -
j_gene: TRBJ2-2
CDR3nt: TGTGCCAGCAGCGCGGCGAACACCGGGGAGCTGTTTTTT
CDR3aa: CASSAANTGELFF

v_gene: TRBV28
abundance: -
d_gene: TRBD2
j_gene: TRBJ2-1
CDR3nt: TGTGCCAGCAGTTTATCAGAAGCGGGGGGGGACAATGAGCAGTTCTTC
CDR3aa: CASSLSEAGGDNEQFF

v_gene: TRBV11-2
abundance: -
d_gene: -
j_gene: TRBJ2-3
CDR3nt: TGTGCCAGCAGCTTAGTTGGGGGGAACGCAGATACGCAGTATTTT
CDR3aa: CASSLVGGNADTQYF

v_gene: TRBV27
abundance: -
d_gene: -
j_gene: TRBJ2-2
CDR3nt: TGTGCCAGCCACAACACCGGGGAGCTGTTTTTT
CDR3aa: CASHNTGELFF

v_gene: TRBV10-3
abundance: -
d_gene: TRBD1
j_gene: TRBJ1-2
CDR3nt: TGTGCCATCAGTGAGGAAGCGACAGGGCCCAATGGCTACACCTTC
CDR3aa: CAISEEATGPNGYTF

v_gene: TRBV5-1
abundance: -
d_gene: -
j_gene: TRBJ1-1
CDR3nt: TGCGCCAGCAGCTTGACGGCAGGGCGATACACTGAAGCTTTCTTT
CDR3aa: CASSLTAGRYTEAFF

v_gene: TRBV2
abundance: -
d_gene: -
j_gene: TRBJ2-5
CDR3nt: TGTGCCAGCAGTAGGATGGGGACTGCTTACCAAGAGACCCAGTACTTC
CDR3aa: CASSRMGTAYQETQYF

v_gene: TRBV5-1
abundance: once
d_gene: -
j_gene: TRBJ2-7
CDR3nt: TGCGCCAGCTCAATCGAGGTCGGCCCCTACGAGCAGTACTTC
CDR3aa: CASSIEVGPYEQYF

v_gene: TRBV10-3
abundance: once
d_gene: TRBD2
j_gene: TRBJ2-1
CDR3nt: TGTGCCATCAGTGAGTCGGACCTTAGCGGGGACCCCTACAATGAGCAGTTCTTC
CDR3aa: CAISESDLSGDPYNEQFF

v_gene: TRBV6-5
abundance: -
d_gene: -
j_gene: TRBJ1-4
CDR3nt: TGTGCCAGCAGTTACGGGATTGGTAATGAAAAACTGTTTTTT
CDR3aa: CASSYGIGNEKLFF

v_gene: TRBV9
abundance: -
d_gene: -
j_gene: TRBJ1-1
CDR3nt: TGTGCCAGCAGCGTAGGGGAGGCTCGGAACACTGAAGCTTTCTTT
CDR3aa: CASSVGEARNTEAFF

v_gene: TRBV19
abundance: -
d_gene: TRBD1
j_gene: TRBJ1-1
CDR3nt: TGTGCCAGTAGTACAGGGGGCTACGCTGAAGCTTTCTTT
CDR3aa: CASSTGGYAEAFF

v_gene: TRBV19
abundance: -
d_gene: -
j_gene: TRBJ2-3
CDR3nt: TGTGCCAGTAGTATAAGCGACAGCACAGATACGCAGTATTTT
CDR3aa: CASSISDSTDTQYF

v_gene: TRBV9
abundance: -
d_gene: TRBD2
j_gene: TRBJ2-1
CDR3nt: TGTGCCAGCAGCGTACTAGCGGGGGATAGCTCCTACAATGAGCAGTTCTTC
CDR3aa: CASSVLAGDSSYNEQFF

v_gene: TRBV5-5
abundance: -
d_gene: -
j_gene: TRBJ2-2
CDR3nt: TGTGCCAGCAGCTTGGCCTTTGGGGCCGGGGAGCTGTTTTTT
CDR3aa: CASSLAFGAGELFF

v_gene: TRBV7-2
abundance: -
d_gene: -
j_gene: TRBJ2-3
CDR3nt: TGTGCCAGCAGCTTTGGGGATTCAGATACGCAGTATTTT
CDR3aa: CASSFGDSDTQYF

v_gene: TRBV13
abundance: -
d_gene: -
j_gene: TRBJ2-5
CDR3nt: TGTGCCAGCAGCCTAAGACGGGTAGCGGAGGAGACCCAGTACTTC
CDR3aa: CASSLRRVAEETQYF

v_gene: TRBV11-2
abundance: -
d_gene: -
j_gene: TRBJ1-2
CDR3nt: TGTGCCAGCAGCATCCTTGACGTAGATCGTGGCTACACCTTC
CDR3aa: CASSILDVDRGYTF

v_gene: TRBV9
abundance: -
d_gene: -
j_gene: TRBJ1-5
CDR3nt: TGTGCCAGCAGCGAAAGGGAGGGGCAGCCCCAGCATTTT
CDR3aa: CASSEREGQPQHF

v_gene: TRBV10-2
abundance: -
d_gene: -
j_gene: TRBJ1-6
CDR3nt: TGCGCCAGCAGGGAGGAGGGGTCGGACAGCGATTCACCCCTCCACTTT
CDR3aa: CASREEGSDSDSPLHF

v_gene: TRBV6-5
abundance: -
d_gene: -
j_gene: TRBJ1-1
CDR3nt: TGTGCCAGCAGTTATTCCTTCGGGGATGAAGCTTTCTTT
CDR3aa: CASSYSFGDEAFF

v_gene: TRBV11-2
abundance: once
d_gene: -
j_gene: TRBJ2-1
CDR3nt: TGTGCCAGCATTCAAAGGAGGGGTCCCCAGTATGAGCAGTTCTTC
CDR3aa: CASIQRRGPQYEQFF

v_gene: TRBV11-3
abundance: once
d_gene: -
j_gene: TRBJ2-1
CDR3nt: TGTGCCAGCAGCCAGACGGCGGGGAGCAATGAGCAGTTCTTC
CDR3aa: CASSQTAGSNEQFF

v_gene: TRBV5-6
abundance: -
d_gene: -
j_gene: TRBJ2-7
CDR3nt: TGTGCCAGCAGCTTTGGCGGGGAAGGCGAGCAGTACTTC
CDR3aa: CASSFGGEGEQYF

v_gene: TRBV5-1
abundance: -
d_gene: -
j_gene: TRBJ2-7
CDR3nt: TGCGCCAGCAGCTGGGCGGGAATCTACGAGCAGTACTTC
CDR3aa: CASSWAGIYEQYF